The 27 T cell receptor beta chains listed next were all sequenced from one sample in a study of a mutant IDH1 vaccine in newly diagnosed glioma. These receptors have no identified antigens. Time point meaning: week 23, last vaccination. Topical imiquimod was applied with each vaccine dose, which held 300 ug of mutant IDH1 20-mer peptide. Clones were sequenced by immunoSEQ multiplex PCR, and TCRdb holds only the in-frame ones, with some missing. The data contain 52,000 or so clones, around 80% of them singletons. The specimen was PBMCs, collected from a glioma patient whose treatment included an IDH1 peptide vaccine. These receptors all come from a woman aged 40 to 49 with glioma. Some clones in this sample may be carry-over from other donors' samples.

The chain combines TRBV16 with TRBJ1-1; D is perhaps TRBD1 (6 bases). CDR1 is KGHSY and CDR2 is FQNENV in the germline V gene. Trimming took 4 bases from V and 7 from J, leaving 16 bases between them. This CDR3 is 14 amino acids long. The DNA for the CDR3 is TGTGCCAGCAGCCTCTCGAGGGGGACCGTTGAAGCTTTCTTT. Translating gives CASSLSRGTVEAFF.

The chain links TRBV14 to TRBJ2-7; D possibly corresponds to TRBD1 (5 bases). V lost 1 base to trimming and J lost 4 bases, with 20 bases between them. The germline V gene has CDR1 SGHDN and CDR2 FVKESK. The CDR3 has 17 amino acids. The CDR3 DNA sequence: TGTGCCAGCAGCCAAGGCCTCCCGGCAGGGTGGAGATACGAGCAGTACTTC. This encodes CASSQGLPAGWRYEQYF.

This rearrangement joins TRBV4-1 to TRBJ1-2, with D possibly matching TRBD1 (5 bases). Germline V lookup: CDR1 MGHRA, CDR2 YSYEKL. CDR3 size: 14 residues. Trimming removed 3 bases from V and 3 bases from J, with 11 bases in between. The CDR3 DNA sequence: TGCGCCAGCAGCCAGGGGGGGAACCACTATGGCTACACCTTC. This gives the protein CASSQGGNHYGYTF.

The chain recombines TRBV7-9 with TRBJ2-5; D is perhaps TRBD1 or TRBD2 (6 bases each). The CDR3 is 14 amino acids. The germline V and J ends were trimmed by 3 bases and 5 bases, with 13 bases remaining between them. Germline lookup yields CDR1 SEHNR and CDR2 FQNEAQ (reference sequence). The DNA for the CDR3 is TGTGCCAGCAGCTTCGGAGGGACAATGGAGACCCAGTACTTC. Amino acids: CASSFGGTMETQYF.

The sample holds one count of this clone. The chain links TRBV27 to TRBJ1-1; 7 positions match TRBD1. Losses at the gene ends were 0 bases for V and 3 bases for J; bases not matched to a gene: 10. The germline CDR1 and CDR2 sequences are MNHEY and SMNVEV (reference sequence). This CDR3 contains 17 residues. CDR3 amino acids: CASSLSARGGRHTEAFF. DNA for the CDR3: TGTGCCAGCAGTTTATCCGCCAGGGGGGGGAGGCACACTGAAGCTTTCTTT.

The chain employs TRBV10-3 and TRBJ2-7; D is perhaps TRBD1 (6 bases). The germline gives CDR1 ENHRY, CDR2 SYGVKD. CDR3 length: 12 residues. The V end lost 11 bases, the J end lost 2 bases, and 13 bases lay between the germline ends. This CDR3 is CASGDGPYEQYF. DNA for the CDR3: TGTGCCTCAGGGGACGGCCCCTACGAGCAGTACTTC.

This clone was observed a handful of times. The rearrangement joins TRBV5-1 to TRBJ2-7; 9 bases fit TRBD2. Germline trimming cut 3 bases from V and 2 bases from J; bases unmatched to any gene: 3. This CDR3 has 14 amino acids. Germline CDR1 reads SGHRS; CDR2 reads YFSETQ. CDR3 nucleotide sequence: TGCGCCAGCAGCTCAGCGGGGGGAGCCTACGAGCAGTACTTC. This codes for CASSSAGGAYEQYF.

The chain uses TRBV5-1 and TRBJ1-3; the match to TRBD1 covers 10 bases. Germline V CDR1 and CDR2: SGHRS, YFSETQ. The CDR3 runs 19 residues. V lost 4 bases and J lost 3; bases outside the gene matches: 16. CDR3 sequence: CASSLQGTGVFLGGNTIYF. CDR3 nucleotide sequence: TGCGCCAGCAGCCTGCAGGGGACAGGGGTCTTCTTAGGTGGAAACACCATATATTTT. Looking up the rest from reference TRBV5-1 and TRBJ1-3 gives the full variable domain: KAGVTQTPRYLIKTRGQQVTLSCSPISGHRSVSWYQQTPGQGLQFLFEYFSETQRNKGNFPGRFSGRQFSNSRSEMNVSTLELGDSALYLCASSLQGTGVFLGGNTIYFGEGSWLTVV.

This CDR3 is CASSQEGGGRPSSEQYF. The CDR3 nucleotides read TGTGCCAGCAGCCAAGAGGGGGGGGGTAGACCCTCCAGCGAGCAGTACTTC. The chain couples TRBV14 to TRBJ2-7, with 7 bases fitting TRBD2. The CDR3 totals 17 residues. CDR1 and CDR2 from the germline V gene are SGHDN and FVKESK. V was clipped by 0 bases and J by 6 bases; unmatched bases: 14.

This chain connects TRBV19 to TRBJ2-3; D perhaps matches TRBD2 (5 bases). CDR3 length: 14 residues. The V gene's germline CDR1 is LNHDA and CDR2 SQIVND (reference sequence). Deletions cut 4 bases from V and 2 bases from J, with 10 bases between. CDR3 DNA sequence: TGTGCCAGTAGTAAAAGCGGATACACAGATACGCAGTATTTT. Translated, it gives CASSKSGYTDTQYF.

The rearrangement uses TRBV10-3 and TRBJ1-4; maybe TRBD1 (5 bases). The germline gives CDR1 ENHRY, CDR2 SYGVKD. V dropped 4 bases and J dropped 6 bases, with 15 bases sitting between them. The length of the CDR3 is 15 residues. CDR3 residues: CAISGGGGRHEKLFF. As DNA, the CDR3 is TGTGCCATCAGTGGTGGGGGAGGACGGCATGAAAAACTGTTTTTT.

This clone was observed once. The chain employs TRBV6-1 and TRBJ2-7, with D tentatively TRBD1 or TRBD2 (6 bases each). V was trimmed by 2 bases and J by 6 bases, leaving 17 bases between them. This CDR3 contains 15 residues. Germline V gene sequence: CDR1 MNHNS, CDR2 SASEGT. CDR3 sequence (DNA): TGTGCCAGCAGTGAAAGGGGGGCGCAATCCCTCGAGCAGTACTTC. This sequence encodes CASSERGAQSLEQYF.

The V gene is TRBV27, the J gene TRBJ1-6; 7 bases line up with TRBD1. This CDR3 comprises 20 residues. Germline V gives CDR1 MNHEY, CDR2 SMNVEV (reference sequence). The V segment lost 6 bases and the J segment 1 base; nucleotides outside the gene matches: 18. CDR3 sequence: CASRPLFGTEISSYNSPLHF. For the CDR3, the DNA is TGTGCCAGCAGACCACTTTTCGGGACAGAGATAAGTTCCTATAATTCACCCCTCCACTTT.

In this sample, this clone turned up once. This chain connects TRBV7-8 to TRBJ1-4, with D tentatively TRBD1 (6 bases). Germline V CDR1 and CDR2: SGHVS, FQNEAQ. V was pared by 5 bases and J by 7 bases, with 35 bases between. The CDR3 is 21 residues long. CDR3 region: CASSISRSFAGHRSSLEKLFF. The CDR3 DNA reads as TGTGCCAGCAGCATCTCCCGTAGCTTTGCGGGACATCGGTCGTCCCTTGAAAAACTGTTTTTT.

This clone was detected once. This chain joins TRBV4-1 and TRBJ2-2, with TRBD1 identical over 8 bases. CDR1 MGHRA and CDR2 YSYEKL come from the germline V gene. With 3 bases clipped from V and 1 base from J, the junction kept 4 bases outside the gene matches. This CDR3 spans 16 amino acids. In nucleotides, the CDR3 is TGCGCCAGCAGCCATCCGGGACAGGAGAACACCGGGGAGCTGTTTTTT. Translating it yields CASSHPGQENTGELFF.

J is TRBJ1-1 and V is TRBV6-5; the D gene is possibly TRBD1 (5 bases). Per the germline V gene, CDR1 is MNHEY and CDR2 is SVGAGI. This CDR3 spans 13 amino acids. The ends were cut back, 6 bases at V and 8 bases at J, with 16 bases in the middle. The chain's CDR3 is CASRQSGGAEAFF. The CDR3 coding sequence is TGTGCCAGCAGGCAGTCCGGAGGGGCGGAAGCTTTCTTT.

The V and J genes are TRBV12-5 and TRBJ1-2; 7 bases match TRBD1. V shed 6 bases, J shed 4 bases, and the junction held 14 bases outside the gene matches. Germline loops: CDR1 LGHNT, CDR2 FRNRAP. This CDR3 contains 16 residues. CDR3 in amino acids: CASGKTDDRQGYGYTF. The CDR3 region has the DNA TGTGCTAGTGGGAAAACGGACGACCGACAGGGCTATGGCTACACCTTC.

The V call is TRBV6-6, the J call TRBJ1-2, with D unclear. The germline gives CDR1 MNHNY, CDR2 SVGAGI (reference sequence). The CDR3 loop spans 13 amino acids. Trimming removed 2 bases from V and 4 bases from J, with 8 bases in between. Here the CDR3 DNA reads TGTGCCAGCAGTTACCGAGGTTTCTATGGCTACACCTTC. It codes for CASSYRGFYGYTF.

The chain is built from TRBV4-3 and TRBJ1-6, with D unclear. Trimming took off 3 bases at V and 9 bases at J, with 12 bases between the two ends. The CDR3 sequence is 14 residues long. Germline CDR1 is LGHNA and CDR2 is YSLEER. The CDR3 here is CASSHDWESSPLHF. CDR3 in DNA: TGCGCCAGCAGCCATGATTGGGAATCTTCACCCCTCCACTTT.

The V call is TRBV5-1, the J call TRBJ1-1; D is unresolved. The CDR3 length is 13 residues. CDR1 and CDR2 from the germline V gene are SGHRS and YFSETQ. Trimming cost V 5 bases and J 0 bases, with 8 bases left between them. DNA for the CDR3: TGCGCCAGCAGAATGATCGTGAACACTGAAGCTTTCTTT. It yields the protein CASRMIVNTEAFF.

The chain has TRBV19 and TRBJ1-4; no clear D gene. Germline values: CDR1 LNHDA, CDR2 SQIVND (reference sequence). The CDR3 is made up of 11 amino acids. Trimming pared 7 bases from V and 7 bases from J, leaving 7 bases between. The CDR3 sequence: CASTRGEKLFF. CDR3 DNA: TGTGCCAGTACCCGGGGTGAAAAACTGTTTTTT.

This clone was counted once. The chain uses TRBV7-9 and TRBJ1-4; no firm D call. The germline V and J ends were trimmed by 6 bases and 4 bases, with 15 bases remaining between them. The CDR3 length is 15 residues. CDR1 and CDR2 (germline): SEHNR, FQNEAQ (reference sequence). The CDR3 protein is CASRPKQRINEKLFF. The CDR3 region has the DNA TGTGCCAGCAGGCCAAAACAAAGAATTAATGAAAAACTGTTTTTT. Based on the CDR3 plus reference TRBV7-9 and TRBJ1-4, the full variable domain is DTGVSQNPRHKITKRGQNVTFRCDPISEHNRLYWYRQTLGQGPEFLTYFQNEAQLEKSRLLSDRFSAERPKGSFSTLEIQRTEQGDSAMYLCASRPKQRINEKLFFGSGTQLSVL.

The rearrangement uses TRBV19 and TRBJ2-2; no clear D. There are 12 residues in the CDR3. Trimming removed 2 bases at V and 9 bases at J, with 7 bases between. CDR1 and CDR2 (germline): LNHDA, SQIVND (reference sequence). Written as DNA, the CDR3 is TGTGCCAGTAGTATAAGTGGATGGGAGCTGTTTTTT. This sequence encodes CASSISGWELFF.

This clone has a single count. The CDR3, as DNA: TGTGCCGGCTATACAGGGGGTAATTCACCCCTCCACTTT. Encoded protein: CAGYTGGNSPLHF. V and J are TRBV6-1 and TRBJ1-6; TRBD1 agrees at 8 bases. There are 13 residues in the CDR3. The ends lost 11 bases at V and 6 bases at J; junction bases unmatched: 6. Germline assignment: CDR1 MNHNS and CDR2 SASEGT.

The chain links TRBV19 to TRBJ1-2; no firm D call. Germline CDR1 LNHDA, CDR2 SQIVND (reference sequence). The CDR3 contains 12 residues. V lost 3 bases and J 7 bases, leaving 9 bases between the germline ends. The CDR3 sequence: CASSISGLGYTF. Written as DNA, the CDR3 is TGTGCCAGTAGTATTTCAGGCCTTGGCTACACCTTC.

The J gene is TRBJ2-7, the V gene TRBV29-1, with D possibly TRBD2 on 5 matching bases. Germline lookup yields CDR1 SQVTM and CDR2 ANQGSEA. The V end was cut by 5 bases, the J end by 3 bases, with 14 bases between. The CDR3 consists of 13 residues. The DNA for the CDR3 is TGCAGCGTTCTACTGGACGGGAACTACGAGCAGTACTTC. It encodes CSVLLDGNYEQYF.

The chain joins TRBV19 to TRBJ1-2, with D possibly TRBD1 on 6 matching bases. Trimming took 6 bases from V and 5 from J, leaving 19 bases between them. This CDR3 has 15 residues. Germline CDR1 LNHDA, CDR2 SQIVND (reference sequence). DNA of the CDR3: TGTGCCAGTAGATTCCGACAGGCGGTTATTTATGGCTACACCTTC. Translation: CASRFRQAVIYGYTF.